The 2 T cell receptor beta chains below all came from one sample that was sequenced in a study of regulatory T cells in long-lasting Graves disease. To make TCR beta libraries, researchers used iRepertoire HTBI primers and Arm-PCR of CDR3 regions. MiXCR was run by TCRdb on the multiplex PCR reads, yielding one entry per CDR3 protein. Here the sample spans roughly 450,000 distinct CDR3 sequences, around a fifth being singletons. Time point: persistent/refractory GD, antithyroid drugs over 5 years with positive TRAb. With RNA extracted from PBMCs as input, the TCR library was made. The input for sequencing was peripheral blood mononuclear cells (PBMCs), taken when the disease was refractory, from a patient treated with antithyroid drugs. The receptors here all came from a female donor with Graves disease.

The chain is built from TRBV29-1 and TRBJ2-3; tentatively, D is TRBD1 (5 bases). The CDR3 totals 14 residues. In germline, CDR1 is SQVTM, CDR2 ANQGSEA. Trimming shortened V by 4 bases and J by 2 bases, and 13 bases separated the two germline ends. CDR3 nucleotide sequence: TGCAGCGTTGGCAGGGCCATCGTCACAGATACGCAGTATTTT. Amino acids: CSVGRAIVTDTQYF.

This clonotype was seen ten or more times. V usage is TRBV12-3 or TRBV12-4 and J usage is TRBJ2-7, with 7 bases aligning to TRBD2. The CDR3 has 13 amino acids. V lost 6 bases to trimming and J lost 3 bases; unmatched junction nucleotides: 5. DNA of the CDR3: TGTGCCAGCAGCATCGGGACTAACTACGAGCAGTACTTC. As protein: CASSIGTNYEQYF.